This T cell receptor beta chain stems from a study of blood T cell repertoires in COVID-19. About the study: Researchers got acute and convalescent COVID-19 samples from the United States, Italy and Spain.

Per the original methods: Counts of nucleated cells, estimated from reference gene primer amplification, were obtained. Profiled with immunoSEQ multiplex PCR; TCRdb holds only in-frame clones, not every one. The DNA was the basis for D and trimming; V, J and clone size are from that table. The table records hundreds of thousands of clones, approximately 86% of them present only once. This clone was seen a single time. J gave up 4 bases and V 5 bases, and 2 bases lay outside the gene matches. The CDR3 loop spans 14 amino acids. CDR1 and CDR2 from the germline V gene are MNHEY and SVGEGT. Participants were aged roughly 18 to 95 years, lived in 20 to 30 US areas, and enrolled virtually. Which cohort a participant joined came from the clinical history participants gave.

The chain is built from TRBV6-2 or TRBV6-3 and TRBJ2-6; 7 nucleotides agree with TRBD1. This clonotype was obtained from a woman aged 45-65 years who had recovered from COVID-19. Input material: PBMCs or T cells enriched from blood (not recorded which). The CDR3, as DNA: TGTGCCAGCAGTACACAGGGGGGGGCCAACGTCCTGACTTTC. It yields the protein CASSTQGGANVLTF.